The 4 T cell receptor beta chains below were found in one sample sequenced in a study of T cells in Graves' hyperthyroidism and ophthalmopathy. Amplification yielded TCR beta CDR3 regions, with RNA transcripts as the source. The primer set for the first-round RT-PCR of the TCR CDR3 was HTBI. MiXCR, run by TCRdb on the multiplex PCR reads, gives a single entry per CDR3 protein. The sample lists a few hundred thousand distinct CDR3 sequences, approximately 14% occurring once. Specimen: blood. All receptors come from a woman aged 25 to 45 with Graves' hyperthyroidism.

At least ten counts were recorded for this clonotype. This chain connects TRBV20-1 to TRBJ2-1; 9 bases agree with TRBD2. V shed 6 bases, J shed 7 bases, and the junction held 10 bases outside the gene matches. Germline-derived CDR1 and CDR2 are DFQATT and SNEGSKA (reference sequence). The CDR3 is 14 residues long. The chain's CDR3 is CSAQTASGTNEQFF. The CDR3 DNA follows: TGCAGTGCCCAGACGGCTAGCGGGACAAATGAGCAGTTCTTC.

This clonotype was detected a few times. The chain links TRBV6-2 or TRBV6-3 to TRBJ1-5, with a possible D match to TRBD1 (6 bases). From germline, CDR1 is MNHEY and CDR2 SVGEGT. CDR3 length: 15 residues. Trimming took 0 bases from V and 6 from J, leaving 12 bases between them. In nucleotides, the CDR3 is TGTGCCAGCAGTTACTCGGGGGGGGGCGGTCAGCCCCAGCATTTT. Translated: CASSYSGGGGQPQHF.

Only a few counts were recorded for this clonotype. CDR3 sequence: CASSLEGTGWNTGELFF. The DNA for the CDR3 is TGTGCCAGCAGCTTAGAGGGGACAGGATGGAACACCGGGGAGCTGTTTTTT. The chain uses TRBV11-3 and TRBJ2-2, with 8 bases lining up with TRBD1. Per germline, CDR1 SGHNT and CDR2 YENEEA. The CDR3 sequence is 17 residues long. The V segment lost 0 bases and the J segment 1 base; nucleotides outside the gene matches: 4.

There are many counts of this clonotype. The genes are TRBV7-9 and TRBJ1-5; tentative D call: TRBD1 (6 bases). CDR1 and CDR2 from the germline V gene are SEHNR and FQNEAQ (reference sequence). V was shortened by 1 base and J by 4 bases, with 17 bases between the two germline ends. The CDR3 has 17 residues. DNA for the CDR3: TGTGCCAGCAGCTTAGAGGCTGGACAACAGGGAAATCAGCCCCAGCATTTT. Translating gives CASSLEAGQQGNQPQHF.